The next 13 T cell receptor beta chains were all read from a single sample in a study of shared clonotypes between healthy human individuals. Profiling relied on immunoSEQ multiplex PCR, and the TCRdb table lists in-frame clones only, not all of them. Of about 2.4 million clones in the sample, roughly 93% were seen once. Sequenced input: naive CD4+ T cells from PBMCs. Indicated subset: CD45RA+ positively selected. These receptors all stem from a young man in good health. Some clones in this sample may be carry-over from other donors' samples.

The rearrangement uses TRBV14 and TRBJ1-4, with D possibly being TRBD1 (5 bases). The CDR3 has 15 amino acids. The V gene lost 8 bases and the J gene lost 5 bases, with 18 bases spanning the gap. Looked up from germline, CDR1 is SGHDN and CDR2 is FVKESK. The CDR3 sequence is CASGTSGAGNEKLFF. As DNA, the CDR3 is TGTGCCAGCGGAACTAGCGGGGCCGGAAATGAAAAACTGTTTTTT.

The chain couples TRBV7-3 to TRBJ2-3; the D is unclear. Trimming stripped 6 bases from V and 5 bases from J, with 15 bases between. The CDR3 length is 14 residues. Germline V CDR1 and CDR2: SGHTA, FQGTGA. CDR3 amino acids: CASSQEAYGDTQYF. The CDR3 bases are TGTGCCAGCAGTCAAGAGGCCTACGGAGATACGCAGTATTTT. The variable domain in full, with the rest retrieved from reference TRBV7-3 and TRBJ2-3, is GAGVSQTPSNKVTEKGKYVELRCDPISGHTALYWYRQSLGQGPEFLIYFQGTGAADDSGLPNDRFFAVRPEGSVSTLKIQRTERGDSAVYLCASSQEAYGDTQYFGPGTRLTVL.

CDR3 DNA sequence: TGTGCCACTACCCTTCGGGAGTCCTCCGTCGAGCAGTTCTTC. This encodes CATTLRESSVEQFF. The chain is built from TRBV2 and TRBJ2-1, with D possibly matching TRBD2 (6 bases). The germline V and J ends were trimmed by 10 bases and 10 bases, with 23 bases remaining between them. The CDR3 sequence is 14 residues long. Germline V gene data show CDR1 as SNHLY and CDR2 as FYNNEI.

The V and J genes are TRBV4-1 and TRBJ1-4; a possible D gene is TRBD1 (5 bases). V lost 0 bases to trimming and J lost 6 bases, with 11 bases between them. Per the germline V gene, CDR1 is MGHRA and CDR2 is YSYEKL. The CDR3 has 15 residues. In DNA, the CDR3 is TGCGCCAGCAGCCAAGACAGGGCGGGAGATGAAAAACTGTTTTTT. It yields the protein CASSQDRAGDEKLFF.

This clone showed up just a few times. V gene TRBV29-1 combines with J gene TRBJ1-1; TRBD1 matches at 7 bases. Germline trimming cut 6 bases from V and 3 bases from J; bases unmatched to any gene: 4. The CDR3 extends over 12 amino acids. Looked up from germline, CDR1 is SQVTM and CDR2 is ANQGSEA. Here the CDR3 reads CSVRRGDTEAFF. The CDR3, as DNA: TGCAGCGTCCGCAGGGGGGACACTGAAGCTTTCTTT.

This chain links TRBV2 with TRBJ2-7; the match to TRBD1 covers 11 bases. This CDR3 contains 14 residues. Germline V gene sequence: CDR1 SNHLY, CDR2 FYNNEI. With V trimmed by 4 bases and J by 4 bases, 3 bases remained unmatched. The CDR3 reads CASSVGTGGYEQYF. Here the CDR3 DNA reads TGTGCCAGCAGTGTAGGGACAGGGGGGTACGAGCAGTACTTC. Full variable domain (rest looked up from reference TRBV2 and TRBJ2-7): EPEVTQTPSHQVTQMGQEVILRCVPISNHLYFYWYRQILGQKVEFLVSFYNNEISEKSEIFDDQFSVERPDGSNFTLKIRSTKLEDSAMYFCASSVGTGGYEQYFGPGTRLTVT.

This chain's CDR3 is CASSLARLAGGVQETQYF. The CDR3 DNA is TGTGCCAGCAGCTTAGCGAGACTAGCGGGAGGCGTCCAAGAGACCCAGTACTTC. The V gene is TRBV7-8, the J gene TRBJ2-5, with 13 bases aligning to TRBD2. The V segment lost 0 bases and the J segment 1 base; nucleotides outside the gene matches: 5. This CDR3 spans 18 amino acids. The germline CDR1 and CDR2 sequences are SGHVS and FQNEAQ.

The chain recombines TRBV5-6 with TRBJ2-1; a possible D gene is TRBD1 (6 bases). This CDR3 has 17 residues. V gave up 5 bases and J gave up 9 bases, with 27 bases separating them. Germline V lookup: CDR1 SGHDT, CDR2 YYEEEE. DNA of the CDR3: TGTGCCAGCAGAAAGGGACACGGGGACCAAAGAGTCCGTGAGCAGTTCTTC. Its translation is CASRKGHGDQRVREQFF.

The rearrangement uses TRBV28 and TRBJ2-7; 8 nucleotides line up with TRBD1. This CDR3 spans 16 amino acids. J gave up 2 bases and V 2 bases, and 8 bases lay outside the gene matches. Per the germline V gene, CDR1 is MDHEN and CDR2 is SYDVKM. The CDR3 is CASSLLRTGGTYEQYF. The CDR3 DNA reads TGTGCCAGCAGTTTACTTAGAACAGGGGGAACCTACGAGCAGTACTTC.

The chain links TRBV4-2 to TRBJ2-7; tentatively, D is TRBD2 (6 bases). Germline CDR1 reads LGHNA; CDR2 reads YNFKEQ. CDR3 size: 14 residues. V was trimmed by 1 base and J by 4 bases, leaving 11 bases between them. CDR3 amino acids: CASSQGGREYEQYF. The CDR3 coding sequence is TGTGCCAGCAGCCAAGGGGGCCGGGAGTACGAGCAGTACTTC.

The rearrangement joins TRBV5-6 to TRBJ1-4; 9 bases line up with TRBD1. With 3 bases clipped from V and 6 bases from J, the junction kept 6 bases outside the gene matches. The CDR3 length is 15 residues. Germline V gene lookup returns CDR1 SGHDT and CDR2 YYEEEE. The CDR3 DNA reads as TGTGCCAGCAGCTACGAAGACAGGGGGGATGAAAAACTGTTTTTT. Residues: CASSYEDRGDEKLFF.

This sequence joins TRBV19 and TRBJ1-1; the D gene is possibly TRBD1 (6 bases). The CDR3 consists of 14 residues. Trimming removed 5 bases at V and 4 bases at J, with 14 bases between. CDR1 and CDR2 from the germline V gene are LNHDA and SQIVND (reference sequence). The CDR3 sequence: CASSLIQGGTEAFF. In DNA form, the CDR3 reads TGTGCCAGTAGTCTTATACAGGGTGGCACTGAAGCTTTCTTT.

The V gene is TRBV29-1, the J gene TRBJ2-5; D is unclear. Germline V gene sequence: CDR1 SQVTM, CDR2 ANQGSEA. CDR3 size: 13 residues. V was shortened by 5 bases and J by 5 bases, with 15 bases between the two germline ends. The CDR3 coding sequence is TGCAGCGTTCACCTCCCGCTATCCGAGACCCAGTACTTC. Translation: CSVHLPLSETQYF.